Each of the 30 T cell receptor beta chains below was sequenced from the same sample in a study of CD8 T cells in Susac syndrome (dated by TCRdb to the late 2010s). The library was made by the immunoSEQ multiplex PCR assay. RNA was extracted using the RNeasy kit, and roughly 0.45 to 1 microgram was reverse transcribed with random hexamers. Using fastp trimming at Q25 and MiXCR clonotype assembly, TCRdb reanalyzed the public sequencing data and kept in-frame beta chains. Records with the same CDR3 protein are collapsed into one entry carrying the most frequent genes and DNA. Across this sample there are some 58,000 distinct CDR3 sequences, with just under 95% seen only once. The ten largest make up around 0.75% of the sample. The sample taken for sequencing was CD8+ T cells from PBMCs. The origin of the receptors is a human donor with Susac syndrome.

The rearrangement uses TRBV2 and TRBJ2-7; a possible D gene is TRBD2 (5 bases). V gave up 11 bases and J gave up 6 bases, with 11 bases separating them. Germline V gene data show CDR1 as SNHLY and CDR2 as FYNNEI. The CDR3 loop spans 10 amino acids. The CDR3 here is CASRGSEQYF. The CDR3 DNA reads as TGTGCCTCCCGTGGGAGCGAGCAGTACTTC.

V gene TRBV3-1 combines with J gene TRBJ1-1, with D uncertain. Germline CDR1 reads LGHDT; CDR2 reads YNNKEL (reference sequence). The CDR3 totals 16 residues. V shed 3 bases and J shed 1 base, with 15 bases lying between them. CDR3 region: CASSQIPEQQNTEAFF. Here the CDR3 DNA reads TGTGCCAGCAGCCAGATCCCGGAACAGCAGAACACTGAAGCTTTCTTT. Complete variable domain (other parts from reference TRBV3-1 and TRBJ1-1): DTAVSQTPKYLVTQMGNDKSIKCEQNLGHDTMYWYKQDSKKFLKIMFSYNNKELIINETVPNRFSPKSPDKAHLNLHINSLELGDSAVYFCASSQIPEQQNTEAFFGQGTRLTVV.

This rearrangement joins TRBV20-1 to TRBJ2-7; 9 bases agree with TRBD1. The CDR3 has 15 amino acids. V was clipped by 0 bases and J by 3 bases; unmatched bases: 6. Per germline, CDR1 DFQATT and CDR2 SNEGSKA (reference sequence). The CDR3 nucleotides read TGCAGTGCTAGAGATTTAGGACAGGGGTACTACGAGCAGTACTTC. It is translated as CSARDLGQGYYEQYF.

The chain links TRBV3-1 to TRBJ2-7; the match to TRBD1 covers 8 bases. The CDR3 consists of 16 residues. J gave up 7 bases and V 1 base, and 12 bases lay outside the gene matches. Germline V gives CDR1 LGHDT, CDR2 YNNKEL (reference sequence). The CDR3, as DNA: TGTGCCAGCAGCCAAGTCCATCCCGGGACAGGATATGAGCAGTACTTC. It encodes CASSQVHPGTGYEQYF.

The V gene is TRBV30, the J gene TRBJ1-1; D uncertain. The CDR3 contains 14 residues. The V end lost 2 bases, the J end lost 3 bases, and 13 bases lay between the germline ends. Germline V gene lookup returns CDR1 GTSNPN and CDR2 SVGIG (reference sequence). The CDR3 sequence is CAWSPVIRYTEAFF. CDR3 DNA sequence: TGTGCCTGGAGTCCCGTTATCAGGTACACTGAAGCTTTCTTT.

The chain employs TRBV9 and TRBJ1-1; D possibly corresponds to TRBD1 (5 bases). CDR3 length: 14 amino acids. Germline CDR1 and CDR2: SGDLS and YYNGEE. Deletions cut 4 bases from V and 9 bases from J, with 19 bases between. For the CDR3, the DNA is TGTGCCAGCAGCCCGGACGGGGGAAGCTCAAAAGCTTTCTTT. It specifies CASSPDGGSSKAFF.

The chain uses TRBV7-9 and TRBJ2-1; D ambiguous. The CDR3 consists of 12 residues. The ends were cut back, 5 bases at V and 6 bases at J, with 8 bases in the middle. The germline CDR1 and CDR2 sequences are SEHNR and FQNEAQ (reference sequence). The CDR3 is CASSHRGNEQFF. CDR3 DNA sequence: TGTGCCAGCAGCCACAGAGGCAATGAGCAGTTCTTC.

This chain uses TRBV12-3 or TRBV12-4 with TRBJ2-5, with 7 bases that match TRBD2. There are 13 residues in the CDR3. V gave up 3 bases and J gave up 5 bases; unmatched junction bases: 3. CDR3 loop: CASSFWEGETQYF. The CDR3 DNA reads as TGTGCCAGCAGTTTTTGGGAGGGGGAGACCCAGTACTTC.

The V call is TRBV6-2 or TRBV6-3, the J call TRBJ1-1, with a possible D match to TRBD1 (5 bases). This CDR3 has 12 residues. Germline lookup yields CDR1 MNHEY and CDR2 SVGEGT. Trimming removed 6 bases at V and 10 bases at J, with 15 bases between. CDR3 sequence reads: CASSEPGRGAFF. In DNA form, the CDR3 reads TGTGCCAGCAGCGAACCCGGAAGGGGAGCTTTCTTT.

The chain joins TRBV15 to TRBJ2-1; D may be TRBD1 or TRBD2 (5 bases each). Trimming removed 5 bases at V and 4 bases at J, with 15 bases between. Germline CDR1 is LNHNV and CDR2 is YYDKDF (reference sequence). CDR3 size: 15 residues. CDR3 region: CATSGGPRGYNEQFF. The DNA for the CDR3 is TGTGCCACCAGCGGAGGCCCTAGGGGTTACAATGAGCAGTTCTTC.

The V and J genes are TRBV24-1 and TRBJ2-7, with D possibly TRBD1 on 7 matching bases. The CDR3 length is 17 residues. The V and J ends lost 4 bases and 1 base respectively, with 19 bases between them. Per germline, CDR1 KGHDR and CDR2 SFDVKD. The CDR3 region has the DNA TGTGCCACCAGTGACCGAAGGGGGGACAGAGTTTCCTACGAGCAGTACTTC. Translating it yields CATSDRRGDRVSYEQYF.

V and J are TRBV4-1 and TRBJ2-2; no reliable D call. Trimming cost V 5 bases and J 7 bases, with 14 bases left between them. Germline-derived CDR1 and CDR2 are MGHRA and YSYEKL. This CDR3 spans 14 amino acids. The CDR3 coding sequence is TGCGCCAGCAGCAAAAGCAATGTGGACGGGGAGCTGTTTTTT. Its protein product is CASSKSNVDGELFF.

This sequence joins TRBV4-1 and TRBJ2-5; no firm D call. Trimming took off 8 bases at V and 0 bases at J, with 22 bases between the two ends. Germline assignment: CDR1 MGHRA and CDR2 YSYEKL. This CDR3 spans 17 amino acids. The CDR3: CASRPGRAPVYQETQYF. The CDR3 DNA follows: TGCGCCAGCCGCCCGGGCCGGGCACCGGTTTACCAAGAGACCCAGTACTTC.

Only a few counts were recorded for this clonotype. CDR3 bases: TGTGCCAGCAGTCCGGGACAGGGGGTTTTCCAAGAGACCCAGTACTTC. Translated, it gives CASSPGQGVFQETQYF. The chain joins TRBV12-3 or TRBV12-4 to TRBJ2-5; 11 positions match TRBD1. The CDR3 runs 16 residues. The V gene end was trimmed by 5 bases and the J gene end by 1 base; junction bases not matched to a gene: 6.

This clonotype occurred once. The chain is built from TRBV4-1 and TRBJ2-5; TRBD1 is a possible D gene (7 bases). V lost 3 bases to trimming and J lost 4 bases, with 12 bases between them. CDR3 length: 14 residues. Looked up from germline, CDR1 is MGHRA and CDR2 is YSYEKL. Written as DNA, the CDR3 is TGCGCCAGCAGCCACCTGCAGGGGGGAGAGACCCAGTACTTC. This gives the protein CASSHLQGGETQYF.

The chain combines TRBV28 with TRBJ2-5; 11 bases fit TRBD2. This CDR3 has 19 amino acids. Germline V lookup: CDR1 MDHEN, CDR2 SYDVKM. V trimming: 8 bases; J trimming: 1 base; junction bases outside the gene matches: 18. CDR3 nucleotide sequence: TGTGCCAGCGTTTTCGGCATAGCGACTAGCGGGGTCCCCCAAGAGACCCAGTACTTC. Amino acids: CASVFGIATSGVPQETQYF.

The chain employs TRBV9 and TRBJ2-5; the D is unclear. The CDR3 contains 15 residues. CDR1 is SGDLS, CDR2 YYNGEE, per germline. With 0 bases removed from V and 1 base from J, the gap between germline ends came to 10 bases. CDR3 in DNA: TGTGCCAGCAGCGTAGCTTCAGCGTTCCAAGAGACCCAGTACTTC. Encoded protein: CASSVASAFQETQYF.

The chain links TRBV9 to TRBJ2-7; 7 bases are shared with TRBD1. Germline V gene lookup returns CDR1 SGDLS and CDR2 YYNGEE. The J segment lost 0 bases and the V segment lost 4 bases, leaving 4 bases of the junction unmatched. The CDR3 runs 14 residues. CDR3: CASSPRDSSYEQYF. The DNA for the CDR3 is TGTGCCAGCAGCCCACGGGACAGCTCCTACGAGCAGTACTTC.

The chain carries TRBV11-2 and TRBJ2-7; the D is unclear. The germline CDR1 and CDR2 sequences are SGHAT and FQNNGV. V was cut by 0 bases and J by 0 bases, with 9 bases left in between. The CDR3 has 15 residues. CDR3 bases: TGTGCCAGCAGCTTAGATCTGCCAGTCTCCTACGAGCAGTACTTC. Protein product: CASSLDLPVSYEQYF.

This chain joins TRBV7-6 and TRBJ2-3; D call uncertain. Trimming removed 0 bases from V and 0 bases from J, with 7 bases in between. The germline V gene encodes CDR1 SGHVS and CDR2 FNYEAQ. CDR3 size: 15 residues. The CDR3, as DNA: TGTGCCAGCAGCTTAGCAAGTGCTAGCACAGATACGCAGTATTTT. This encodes CASSLASASTDTQYF. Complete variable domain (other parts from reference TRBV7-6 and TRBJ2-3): GAGVSQSPRYKVTKRGQDVALRCDPISGHVSLYWYRQALGQGPEFLTYFNYEAQQDKSGLPNDRFSAERPEGSISTLTIQRTEQRDSAMYRCASSLASASTDTQYFGPGTRLTVL.

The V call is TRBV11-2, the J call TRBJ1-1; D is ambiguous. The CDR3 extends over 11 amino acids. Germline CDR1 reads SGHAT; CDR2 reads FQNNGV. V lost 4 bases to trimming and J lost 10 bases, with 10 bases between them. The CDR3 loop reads CASSSASGAFF. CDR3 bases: TGTGCCAGCAGCTCCGCGAGTGGAGCTTTCTTT.

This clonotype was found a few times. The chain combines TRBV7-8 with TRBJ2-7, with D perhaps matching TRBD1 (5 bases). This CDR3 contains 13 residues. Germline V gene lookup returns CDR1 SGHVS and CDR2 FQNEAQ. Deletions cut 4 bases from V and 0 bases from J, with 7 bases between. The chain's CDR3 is CASSSGYSYEQYF. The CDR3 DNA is TGTGCCAGCAGCTCAGGGTACTCCTACGAGCAGTACTTC. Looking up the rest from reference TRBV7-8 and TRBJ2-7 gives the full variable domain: GAGVSQSPRYKVAKRGQDVALRCDPISGHVSLFWYQQALGQGPEFLTYFQNEAQLDKSGLPSDRFFAERPEGSVSTLKIQRTQQEDSAVYLCASSSGYSYEQYFGPGTRLTVT.

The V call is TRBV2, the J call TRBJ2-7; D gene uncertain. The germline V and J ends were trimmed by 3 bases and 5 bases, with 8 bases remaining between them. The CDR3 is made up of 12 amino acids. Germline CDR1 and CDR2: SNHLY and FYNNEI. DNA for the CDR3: TGTGCCAGCAGTGAGTGGGCGGACGAGCAGTACTTC. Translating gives CASSEWADEQYF.

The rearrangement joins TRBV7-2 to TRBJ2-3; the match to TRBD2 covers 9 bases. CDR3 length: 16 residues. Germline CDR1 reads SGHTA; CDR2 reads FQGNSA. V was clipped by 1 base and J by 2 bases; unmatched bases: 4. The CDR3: CASSLVAGDPTDTQYF. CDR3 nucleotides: TGTGCCAGCAGCTTAGTAGCGGGGGACCCCACAGATACGCAGTATTTT.

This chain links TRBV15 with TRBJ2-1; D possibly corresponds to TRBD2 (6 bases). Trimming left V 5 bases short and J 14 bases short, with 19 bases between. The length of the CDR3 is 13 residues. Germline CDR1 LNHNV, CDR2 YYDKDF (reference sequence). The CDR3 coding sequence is TGTGCCACCAGCCACACGTCTAGCGATCGGGAGTTCTTC. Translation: CATSHTSSDREFF.

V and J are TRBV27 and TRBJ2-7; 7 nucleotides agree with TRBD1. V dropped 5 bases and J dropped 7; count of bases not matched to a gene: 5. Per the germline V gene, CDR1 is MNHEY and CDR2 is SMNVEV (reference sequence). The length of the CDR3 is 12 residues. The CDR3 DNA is TGTGCCAGCAGTCGCCAGGGACAGGAGCAGTACTTC. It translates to CASSRQGQEQYF.

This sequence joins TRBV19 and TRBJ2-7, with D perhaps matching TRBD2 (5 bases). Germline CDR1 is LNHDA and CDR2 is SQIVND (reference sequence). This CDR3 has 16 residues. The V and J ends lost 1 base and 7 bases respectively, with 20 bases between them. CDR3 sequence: CASSIAERIPPGEQYF. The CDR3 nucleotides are TGTGCCAGTAGTATAGCGGAGCGAATCCCTCCGGGGGAGCAGTACTTC.

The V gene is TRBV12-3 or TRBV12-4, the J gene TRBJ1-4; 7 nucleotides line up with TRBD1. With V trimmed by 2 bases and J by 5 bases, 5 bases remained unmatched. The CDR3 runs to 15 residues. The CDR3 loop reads CASSLFKGANEKLFF. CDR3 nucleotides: TGTGCCAGCAGTTTATTCAAGGGGGCGAATGAAAAACTGTTTTTT.

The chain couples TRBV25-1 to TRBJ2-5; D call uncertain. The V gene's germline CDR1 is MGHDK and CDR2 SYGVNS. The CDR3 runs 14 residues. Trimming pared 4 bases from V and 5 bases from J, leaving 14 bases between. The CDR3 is CASSVDPKEETQYF. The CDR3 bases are TGTGCCAGCAGTGTTGACCCAAAAGAGGAGACCCAGTACTTC.

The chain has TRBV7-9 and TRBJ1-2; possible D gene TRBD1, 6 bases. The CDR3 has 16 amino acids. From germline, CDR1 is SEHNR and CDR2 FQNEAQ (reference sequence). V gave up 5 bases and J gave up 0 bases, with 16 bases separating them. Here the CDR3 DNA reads TGTGCCAGCAGCCACAGGGACAAGCCTACTAACTATGGCTACACCTTC. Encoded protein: CASSHRDKPTNYGYTF.